Included here is one T cell receptor (beta chain) sequence, with context. The sample comes from a study of T cell changes during pregnancy in multiple sclerosis. Per germline, CDR1 SGHNT and CDR2 YYREEE (reference sequence). Trimming cost V 4 bases and J 0 bases; bases outside gene matches: 6. The CDR3 has 16 residues. Here immunoSEQ multiplex PCR was the method, and the copy in TCRdb shows in-frame clones only, minus some. The table records around 80,000 clones, 94% of them present only once. The TCR sequence derives from a female donor in good health, enrolled as a control in a pregnancy study. This chain links TRBV5-4 with TRBJ2-3, with 9 bases matching TRBD2. The input for sequencing was peripheral blood, taken in the second trimester of pregnancy. This CDR3 reads CASSRGLAGSTDTQYF. DNA for the CDR3: TGTGCCAGCAGCAGGGGACTAGCAGGCAGCACAGATACGCAGTATTTT.